This T cell receptor (beta chain) comes out of a study of cytomegalovirus exposure and HLA in healthy donors. The wider study: The study's early data release held some 85 million unique TCRs from HLA-typed donors. Study outcomes and limitations: Data from an earlier analysis indicated that most TCR beta V segments were productive either about 90% or about 30% of the time.

Nominal health characterized the donors when sampled, though unrecorded immune exposures were likely. The PCR made use of 60 Vbeta and 13 Jbeta primers. Data came from immunoSEQ multiplex PCR; TCRdb stores just in-frame clones and leaves some out. This sample has around 150,000 clones; roughly 80% occur once, and the top ten carry approximately 15%. For this clone: What it recognizes is unknown.

The CDR3 contains 15 residues. Germline CDR1 is MNHNS and CDR2 is SASEGT. Trimming cost V 10 bases and J 3 bases; bases outside gene matches: 10. This TCR was sampled from a woman between 35 and 50 years old in good health and CMV-seronegative. The rearrangement links TRBV6-1 to TRBJ2-7; TRBD2 aligns across 12 bases. Specimen: PBMCs. The CDR3 sequence: CAIVKGLAGYYEQYF. CDR3 nucleotide sequence: TGTGCCATAGTAAAAGGACTAGCGGGATACTACGAGCAGTACTTC.